This entry concerns a single T cell receptor beta chain. No antigen is known for it. No much larger clone is present one base from it, and per-base qualities are unavailable. Taken with the paper, the label for time point translates to: newly diagnosed, previously untreated cHL patient sample. As a comparison group for the relapsed/refractory trial patients, PBMCs were sequenced from patients with newly diagnosed, previously untreated classical Hodgkin lymphoma. Peripheral blood was collected in 8 mL Vacutainer Cell Preparation Tubes, from which PBMCs were isolated by centrifugation and then cryopreserved. The data derive from a study of PD-1 blockade in classical Hodgkin lymphoma (dated by TCRdb to between 2020 and 2021). A note on the overall study: To define a peripheral blood immune signature of response to PD-1 blockade in classical Hodgkin lymphoma, the study combined TCR beta sequencing with CyTOF. Overall results and qualifications from the work: The study was restricted to a single clinical trial cohort, and the causes of repertoire differences, possibly disease activity or prior therapy, were left undefined. Newly diagnosed patients were reported to have lower baseline TCR diversity than healthy donors, and relapsed/refractory patients were reported to have lower baseline TCR diversity still.

Genomic DNA was isolated using the Qiagen DNeasy kit from unsorted PBMCs as well as from negatively selected CD4+ and CD8+ fractions. Amplification of TCR beta CDR3 regions was done by immunoSEQ multiplex PCR with primers that anneal to V and J segments. Amplification bias was minimized using a synthetic immune receptor repertoire, and residual bias was removed computationally after sequencing. In the source study's methods: Custom Python scripts were used to quantify repertoire diversity as the Shannon entropy index. Unsorted, CD4+ and CD8+ repertoires were analyzed separately, except in combined analyses where CD4+ and CD8+ sequences were merged in silico. The table comes from immuneACCESS by way of TCRdb, which keeps in-frame sequences with V and J called. Part of the clones is missing from these tables; in studies checked, under half for an unresolved V gene and the rest for unknown reasons. D and trimming come from the DNA, and the V and J calls and clone size come from that table. The sample table records fewer than 35,000 clones; approximately 94% of these occur just once. The ten largest make up about 2.5% of the sample.

CDR1 GTSNPN and CDR2 SVGIG are derived from the germline V gene (reference sequence). Between the V and J ends, shortened by 3 bases and 12 bases respectively, the junction contains 11 bases. The CDR3 starts with the cysteine, ends with the phenylalanine, and has 11 residues. Kept here is only the CDR3 DNA, which spans 33 bases and is read in frame from base 1. The TCR sequence derives from a human donor with classical Hodgkin lymphoma. The sequenced material came from peripheral blood mononuclear cells (PBMCs). This sequence uses TRBV30 and TRBJ1-4; possibly the D gene is TRBD1, per 5 matching bases. The bases read TGTGCCTGGAGCCGCTTAGGGGAACTGTTTTTT. Its amino acids are CAWSRLGELFF.